Listed below are T cell receptor beta chains from one sample, sequenced in a study of shared clonotypes between healthy human individuals. Libraries were prepared by immunoSEQ multiplex PCR; TCRdb keeps only in-frame clonotypes and omits some of them. The sample lists about 1,900,000 clones, about 95% occurring once. Sequences were obtained from naive CD8+ T cells sorted from blood. Every receptor here comes from a man aged 18 to 29 in good health. Each CDR3 is given with its conserved first and last residue. The order of the fields is V gene, CDR3 protein.

v_call: TRBV27; cdr3_aa: CASSFQGLYGYTF
v_call: TRBV27; cdr3_aa: CASSLSPGTYLWNEQYF
v_call: TRBV5-1; cdr3_aa: CASSLDLSAGELFF
v_call: TRBV5-4; cdr3_aa: CASSLVLGDTQYF
v_call: TRBV4-1; cdr3_aa: CASSQDRGQNTEAFF
v_call: TRBV9; cdr3_aa: CASSGADPPGGYTF
v_call: TRBV4-3; cdr3_aa: CASSQDWGSNYGYTF
v_call: TRBV29-1; cdr3_aa: CSVEDPSTGELFF
v_call: TRBV6-5; cdr3_aa: CASSYYGGNQPQHF
v_call: TRBV2; cdr3_aa: CASSYYRGTSYEQYF
v_call: TRBV5-5; cdr3_aa: CASSVSGTSGSLSYEQYF
v_call: TRBV28; cdr3_aa: CASSLKGKTGENLENGYTF
v_call: TRBV7-6; cdr3_aa: CASSLMDTGELFF
v_call: TRBV9; cdr3_aa: CASSVGVGGGYEQYF
v_call: TRBV7-8; cdr3_aa: CASSLAVPETQYF
v_call: TRBV6-1; cdr3_aa: CASSEDYSYEQYF
v_call: TRBV6-1; cdr3_aa: CASSEIGAPNYGYTF
v_call: TRBV29-1; cdr3_aa: CSVEPGKSEQFF
v_call: TRBV9; cdr3_aa: CASSVGAGGHTEAFF
v_call: TRBV6-6; cdr3_aa: CASTQGRQETQYF
v_call: TRBV28; cdr3_aa: CASSFPTSGGYNEQFF
v_call: TRBV2; cdr3_aa: CASSGFTPSEQYF
v_call: TRBV27; cdr3_aa: CASSSGVDYEQYF
v_call: TRBV27; cdr3_aa: CASRRGGTLYEQYF
v_call: TRBV7-8; cdr3_aa: CASSLDLNTGELFF